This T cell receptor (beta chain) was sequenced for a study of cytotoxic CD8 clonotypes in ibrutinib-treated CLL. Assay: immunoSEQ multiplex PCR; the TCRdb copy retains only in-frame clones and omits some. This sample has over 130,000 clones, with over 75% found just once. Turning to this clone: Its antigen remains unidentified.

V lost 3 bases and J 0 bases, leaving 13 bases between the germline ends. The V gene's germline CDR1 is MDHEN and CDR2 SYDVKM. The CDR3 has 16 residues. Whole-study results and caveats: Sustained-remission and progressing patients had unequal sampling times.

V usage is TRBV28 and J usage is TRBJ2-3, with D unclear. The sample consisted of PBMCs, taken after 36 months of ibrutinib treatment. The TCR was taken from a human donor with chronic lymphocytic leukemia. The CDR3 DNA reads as TGTGCCAGCAGTTTCCCCGCGCGAGAAAGCACAGATACGCAGTATTTT. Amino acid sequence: CASSFPARESTDTQYF. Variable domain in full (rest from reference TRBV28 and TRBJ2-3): DVKVTQSSRYLVKRTGEKVFLECVQDMDHENMFWYRQDPGLGLRLIYFSYDVKMKEKGDIPEGYSVSREKKERFSLILESASTNQTSMYLCASSFPARESTDTQYFGPGTRLTVL.